This T cell receptor beta chain was sequenced for a study of blood T cell repertoires in COVID-19. Whole-study context: COVID-19 samples from acute and convalescent phases originated in the United States, Italy and Spain. T cells, B-cell-depleted T cells, or PBMCs provided the cDNA or gDNA that served as material.

Original methodology: The authors estimated nucleated cell counts from reference gene primer amplification. Measured with immunoSEQ multiplex PCR; TCRdb has only the in-frame clones, and not every one. V, J and clone size reflect that table, while D and trimming were determined from the DNA. The data contain 150,000 to 200,000 clones, around 82% of them singletons. Germline loops: CDR1 MNHEY, CDR2 SMNVEV (reference sequence). Trimming took 1 base from V and 3 from J, leaving 13 bases between them. This CDR3 spans 16 amino acids. The chain employs TRBV27 and TRBJ2-1; possibly TRBD1 for D (6 bases). The TCR was taken from a human donor with acute or convalescent COVID-19. The donor label of this sample is uncertain. Sequencing was carried out using peripheral blood. The CDR3 region is CASSLLAGAIYNEQFF. The CDR3 DNA reads TGTGCCAGCAGTTTATTGGCAGGGGCTATCTACAATGAGCAGTTCTTC.